This passage covers 20 T cell receptor beta chains from one sample sequenced in a study of shared clonotypes between healthy human individuals. Sequenced by immunoSEQ multiplex PCR; TCRdb stores in-frame clones only, minus some. The sample has some 1 million clones; around 75% are singletons. Sequenced material: memory CD4+ T cells sorted from blood. The subset: CD45RA-negative fraction. The receptors stem from a man aged 18 to 30 in good health.

The count of this clone is one. The chain recombines TRBV5-4 with TRBJ2-7, with D uncertain. The CDR3 length is 13 residues. Trimming shortened V by 4 bases and J by 1 base, and 9 bases separated the two germline ends. Germline values: CDR1 SGHNT, CDR2 YYREEE (reference sequence). The CDR3 reads CASSRPPSYEQYF. CDR3 in DNA: TGTGCCAGCAGCCGACCCCCATCCTACGAGCAGTACTTC.

V usage is TRBV27 and J usage is TRBJ2-5; no firm D call. Germline V gene sequence: CDR1 MNHEY, CDR2 SMNVEV (reference sequence). Deletions cut 5 bases from V and 2 bases from J, with 3 bases between. The CDR3 is 11 amino acids. This chain's CDR3 is CASSRQETQYF. The DNA of the CDR3 is TGTGCCAGCAGTCGGCAAGAGACCCAGTACTTC.

About this clone: With a much larger clone just one base away, this may be a read error. Other DNA sequences in the same sample also yield this CDR3. CDR3 bases: TGTGCCAGCAGCTTAGCAGCCAACACTGAAGCTTTCTTT. Translated, it gives CASSLAANTEAFF. V and J are TRBV7-9 and TRBJ1-1; D not certain. V was cut by 0 bases and J by 2 bases, with 4 bases left in between. This CDR3 is built from 13 residues. Germline V lookup: CDR1 SEHNR, CDR2 FQNEAQ (reference sequence).

The chain is built from TRBV7-9 and TRBJ2-1; 9 nucleotides align to TRBD2. The V and J ends lost 0 bases and 4 bases, in that order; junction bases with no gene match: 4. The CDR3 is 16 amino acids. The germline gives CDR1 SEHNR, CDR2 FQNEAQ (reference sequence). CDR3: CASSLAIAGAYNEQFF. CDR3 DNA: TGTGCCAGCAGCTTAGCAATAGCGGGGGCGTACAATGAGCAGTTCTTC.

Note on this clone: Germline and junction disagree at one end, which may indicate a read error. The chain uses TRBV18 and TRBJ2-1, with D perhaps matching TRBD1 or TRBD2 (7 bases each). CDR1 KGHSH and CDR2 LQKENI come from the germline V gene. This CDR3 contains 16 residues. The chain's CDR3 is CASSPGGDVSYNEQFF. CDR3 DNA sequence: TGTGCCAGTTCACCAGGGGGGGACGTCTCCTACAATGAGCAGTTCTTC.

The V and J genes are TRBV5-4 and TRBJ1-5; no firm D call. Trimming removed 1 base from V and 1 base from J, with 6 bases in between. CDR1 SGHNT and CDR2 YYREEE come from the germline V gene (reference sequence). This CDR3 is built from 14 residues. CDR3 region: CASSLKGSNQPQHF. CDR3 in DNA: TGTGCCAGCAGCTTGAAGGGCAGCAATCAGCCCCAGCATTTT.

The chain recombines TRBV7-9 with TRBJ2-1; D perhaps matches TRBD1 (5 bases). The CDR3 runs 14 residues. Per the germline V gene, CDR1 is SEHNR and CDR2 is FQNEAQ (reference sequence). Trimming removed 4 bases at V and 8 bases at J, with 15 bases between. This CDR3 is CASSYDRSGDEQFF. In DNA form, the CDR3 reads TGTGCCAGCAGCTACGACAGATCAGGCGATGAGCAGTTCTTC.

V and J are TRBV7-9 and TRBJ2-1; no definite D call. Germline V gives CDR1 SEHNR, CDR2 FQNEAQ (reference sequence). This CDR3 is built from 16 residues. V lost 1 base and J 2 bases, leaving 12 bases between the germline ends. The CDR3: CASSLEPSFPYNEQFF. The CDR3 nucleotides read TGTGCCAGCAGCTTAGAGCCCTCCTTCCCCTACAATGAGCAGTTCTTC.

The chain has TRBV9 and TRBJ2-2, with 12 nucleotides matching TRBD2. CDR3 length: 17 residues. CDR1 and CDR2 from the germline V gene are SGDLS and YYNGEE. The junction had 8 bases not matched to a gene; V was cut back by 4 bases and J by 4 bases. The CDR3 here is CASSPLAGGPVTGELFF. The CDR3 coding sequence is TGTGCCAGCAGCCCCCTAGCGGGAGGGCCAGTCACCGGGGAGCTGTTTTTT.

The gene calls are TRBV11-2 and TRBJ2-5; a possible D gene is TRBD2 (7 bases). The J call may be faulty, since TRBJ2-7 better matches the DNA end. The CDR3 runs to 14 residues. The germline gives CDR1 SGHAT, CDR2 FQNNGV. The chain's CDR3 is CASSPGGHSYEQYF. The CDR3 DNA reads as TGTGCCAGCAGCCCCGGGGGGCACTCCTACGAGCAGTACTTC.

The gene calls are TRBV28 and TRBJ1-4; TRBD1 matches at 7 bases. The junction had 5 bases not matched to a gene; V was cut back by 6 bases and J by 4 bases. Per germline, CDR1 MDHEN and CDR2 SYDVKM. This CDR3 spans 14 amino acids. CDR3 amino acids: CASRRQGFNEKLFF. The CDR3, as DNA: TGTGCCAGCAGGCGACAGGGCTTTAATGAAAAACTGTTTTTT. Together with reference TRBV28 and TRBJ1-4, the CDR3 gives the full variable domain: DVKVTQSSRYLVKRTGEKVFLECVQDMDHENMFWYRQDPGLGLRLIYFSYDVKMKEKGDIPEGYSVSREKKERFSLILESASTNQTSMYLCASRRQGFNEKLFFGSGTQLSVL.

Here the CDR3 reads CATSDRGNSPLHF. The CDR3 nucleotides read TGTGCCACTTCGGACAGGGGAAATTCACCCCTCCACTTT. The chain is built from TRBV6-5 and TRBJ1-6, with 9 bases identical to TRBD1. V lost 10 bases to trimming and J lost 7 bases; unmatched junction nucleotides: 5. CDR1 is MNHEY, CDR2 SVGAGI, per germline. The CDR3 spans 13 residues.

In the case of this clone: Within the sample, other DNA sequences also encode this same CDR3. V gene TRBV10-2 combines with J gene TRBJ2-7; perhaps TRBD1 as D (5 bases). With 0 bases removed from V and 2 bases from J, the gap between germline ends came to 11 bases. The CDR3 totals 15 residues. In germline, CDR1 is WSHSY, CDR2 SAAADI. As DNA, the CDR3 is TGCGCCAGCAGTGAGTCAAATAGGGGTACCTACGAGCAGTACTTC. Translation gives CASSESNRGTYEQYF.

V gene TRBV5-6 combines with J gene TRBJ1-1; no reliable D call. Germline V gene lookup returns CDR1 SGHDT and CDR2 YYEEEE. The CDR3 runs 14 residues. Trimming pared 7 bases from V and 4 bases from J, leaving 17 bases between. The CDR3 here is CASWGLAVATEAFF. CDR3 nucleotides: TGTGCCAGCTGGGGTTTGGCTGTTGCCACTGAAGCTTTCTTT.

The chain joins TRBV23-1 to TRBJ1-1; TRBD1 might be the D (5 bases). TRBV23-1 is an ORF; its function is uncertain. The CDR3 runs 14 residues. V was shortened by 8 bases and J by 1 base, with 14 bases between the two germline ends. The CDR3 DNA sequence: TGCGCCAGCCGGGGACTGGTAGGGAACACTGAAGCTTTCTTT. The encoded protein is CASRGLVGNTEAFF.

The rearrangement links TRBV2 to TRBJ2-7; TRBD2 agrees at 10 bases. Germline V gives CDR1 SNHLY, CDR2 FYNNEI. The J segment lost 0 bases and the V segment lost 4 bases, leaving 3 bases of the junction unmatched. The length of the CDR3 is 15 residues. CDR3 amino acids: CASSAASGSSYEQYF. In DNA, the CDR3 is TGTGCCAGCAGTGCCGCTAGCGGGAGCTCCTACGAGCAGTACTTC.

The chain couples TRBV7-6 to TRBJ1-4, with D tentatively TRBD1 (6 bases). CDR3 length: 14 amino acids. V lost 5 bases to trimming and J lost 6 bases, with 13 bases between them. Germline CDR1 reads SGHVS; CDR2 reads FNYEAQ. CDR3 DNA: TGTGCCAGCAGCCCCCACGGGACATATGAAAAACTGTTTTTT. Protein sequence: CASSPHGTYEKLFF.

The V call is TRBV7-2, the J call TRBJ1-5; a possible D gene is TRBD1 (6 bases). CDR1 and CDR2 from the germline V gene are SGHTA and FQGNSA. The CDR3 runs to 15 residues. Trimming removed 1 base from V and 6 bases from J, with 13 bases in between. The CDR3 is CASSLVRGLGQPQHF. The CDR3 DNA reads as TGTGCCAGCAGCTTAGTTCGGGGGCTCGGTCAGCCCCAGCATTTT.

The CDR3 region has the DNA TGTGCCAGCAGCGCCGAAGTGGGGACAGGGGCCGCCGGGGAGCTGTTTTTT. It encodes CASSAEVGTGAAGELFF. The chain combines TRBV9 with TRBJ2-2; TRBD1 matches at 10 bases. Germline V gives CDR1 SGDLS, CDR2 YYNGEE. Trimming at V came to 3 bases and at J to 6 bases, leaving 11 bases not matched to a gene. The CDR3 loop spans 17 amino acids.

The chain has TRBV6-5 and TRBJ2-1, with 10 bases that match TRBD2. This CDR3 comprises 14 residues. Per germline, CDR1 MNHEY and CDR2 SVGAGI. V shed 6 bases, J shed 6 bases, and the junction held 5 bases outside the gene matches. The CDR3 is CASRPLAGVNEQFF. As DNA, the CDR3 is TGTGCCAGCAGACCGCTAGCGGGAGTCAATGAGCAGTTCTTC.